These T cell receptor beta chains were read from a single sample in a study of yellow fever vaccine responses in identical twins. TCRdb redid the calling of the RT-PCR reads with MiXCR, one entry per CDR3 protein. The sample lists more than 15,000 distinct CDR3 sequences, about two thirds seen once, with about 2.2% in the top ten. The source material was T cells from blood (PBMCs), unsorted or a sorted subset (not recorded which), sampled before or after yellow fever vaccination (not recorded which). These receptor sequences come from a woman aged 18-29 years who received the yellow fever vaccine. The CDR3 runs from the conserved cysteine through the conserved F or W. Fields, in order: CDR3 DNA, CDR3 protein, V gene, D gene, J gene, clone size, CDR3 length. A D gene is named only where the DNA matches it firmly. The size field is filled for only some rows; it gives once, few, many or a size class.

cdr3_nt: TGTGCCATCAGTGAACTGGGTGGTCAGCCCCAGCATTTT
cdr3_aa: CAISELGGQPQHF
v_call: TRBV10-3
d_call: NA
j_call: TRBJ1-5
clone_size: NA
cdr3_length: 13

cdr3_nt: TGCAGCGTTGAGGGCAGCCAAGAGACCCAGTACTTC
cdr3_aa: CSVEGSQETQYF
v_call: TRBV29-1
d_call: NA
j_call: TRBJ2-5
clone_size: NA
cdr3_length: 12

cdr3_nt: TGTGCCAGCAGTGGTCGGAACATTCAGTACTTC
cdr3_aa: CASSGRNIQYF
v_call: TRBV2
d_call: NA
j_call: TRBJ2-4
clone_size: NA
cdr3_length: 11

cdr3_nt: TGTGCCAGCAGTTGGTCAGGGGGGGGCAATCAGCCCCAGCATTTT
cdr3_aa: CASSWSGGGNQPQHF
v_call: TRBV12-3/TRBV12-4
d_call: TRBD1
j_call: TRBJ1-5
clone_size: NA
cdr3_length: 15

cdr3_nt: TGCAGTGCTGGGACAGGGGGGAATATGGAGCAGTACTTC
cdr3_aa: CSAGTGGNMEQYF
v_call: TRBV20-1
d_call: TRBD1
j_call: TRBJ2-7
clone_size: NA
cdr3_length: 13

cdr3_nt: TGCAGTGCTAGAGAGGGTACAGATACGCAGTATTTT
cdr3_aa: CSAREGTDTQYF
v_call: TRBV20-1
d_call: NA
j_call: TRBJ2-3
clone_size: NA
cdr3_length: 12

cdr3_nt: TGTGCCAGCAGCTTACCCAAAGAGACCCAGTACTTC
cdr3_aa: CASSLPKETQYF
v_call: TRBV7-6
d_call: NA
j_call: TRBJ2-5
clone_size: once
cdr3_length: 12

cdr3_nt: TGTGCCAGCAGTCGGTCAAGCAATCAGCCCCAGCATTTT
cdr3_aa: CASSRSSNQPQHF
v_call: TRBV7-2
d_call: NA
j_call: TRBJ1-5
clone_size: NA
cdr3_length: 13

cdr3_nt: TGTGCCACCAGTGACCGGGGACTCAACGAAGAGACCCAGTACTTC
cdr3_aa: CATSDRGLNEETQYF
v_call: TRBV24-1
d_call: NA
j_call: TRBJ2-5
clone_size: NA
cdr3_length: 15

cdr3_nt: TGTGCCAGCAGTGACTCAACTATCGATGAGCAGTTCTTC
cdr3_aa: CASSDSTIDEQFF
v_call: TRBV6-4
d_call: NA
j_call: TRBJ2-1
clone_size: few
cdr3_length: 13